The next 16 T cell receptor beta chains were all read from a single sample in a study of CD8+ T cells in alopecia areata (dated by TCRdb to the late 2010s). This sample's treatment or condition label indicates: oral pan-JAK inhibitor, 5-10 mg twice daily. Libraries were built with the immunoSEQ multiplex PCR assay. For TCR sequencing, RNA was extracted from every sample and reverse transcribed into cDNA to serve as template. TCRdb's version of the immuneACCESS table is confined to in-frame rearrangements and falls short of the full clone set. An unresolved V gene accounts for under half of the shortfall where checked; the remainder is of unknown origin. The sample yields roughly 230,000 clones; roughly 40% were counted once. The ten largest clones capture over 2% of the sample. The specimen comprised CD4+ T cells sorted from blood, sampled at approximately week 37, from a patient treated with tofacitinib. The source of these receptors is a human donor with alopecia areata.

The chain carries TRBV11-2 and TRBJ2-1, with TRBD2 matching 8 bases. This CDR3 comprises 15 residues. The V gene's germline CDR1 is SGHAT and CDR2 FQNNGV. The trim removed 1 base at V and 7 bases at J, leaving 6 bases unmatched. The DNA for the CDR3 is TGTGCCAGCAGCTTAGCGGGAGGGCCGAGGAATGAGCAGTTCTTC. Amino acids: CASSLAGGPRNEQFF.

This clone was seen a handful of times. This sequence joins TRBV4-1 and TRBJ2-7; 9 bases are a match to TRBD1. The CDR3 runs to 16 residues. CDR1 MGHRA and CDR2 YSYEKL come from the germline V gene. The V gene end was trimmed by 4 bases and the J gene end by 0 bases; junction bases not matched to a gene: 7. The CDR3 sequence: CASSLEGQGFSYEQYF. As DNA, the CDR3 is TGCGCCAGCAGCCTGGAGGGACAGGGATTCTCCTACGAGCAGTACTTC.

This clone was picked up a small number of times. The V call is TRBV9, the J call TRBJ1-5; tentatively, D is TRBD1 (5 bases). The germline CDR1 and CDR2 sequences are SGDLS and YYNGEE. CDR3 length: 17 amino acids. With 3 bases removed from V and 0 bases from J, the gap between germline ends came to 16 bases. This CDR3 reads CASSAGHRPDSNQPQHF. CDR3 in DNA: TGTGCCAGCAGCGCCGGCCACAGGCCCGATAGCAATCAGCCCCAGCATTTT.

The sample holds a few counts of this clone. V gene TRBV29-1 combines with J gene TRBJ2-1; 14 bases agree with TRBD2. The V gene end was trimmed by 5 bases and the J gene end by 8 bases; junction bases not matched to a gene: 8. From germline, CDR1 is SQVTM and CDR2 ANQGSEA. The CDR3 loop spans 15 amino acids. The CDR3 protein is CSVYGTSGSLDEQFF. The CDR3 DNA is TGCAGCGTTTATGGGACTAGCGGGAGTTTGGATGAGCAGTTCTTC.

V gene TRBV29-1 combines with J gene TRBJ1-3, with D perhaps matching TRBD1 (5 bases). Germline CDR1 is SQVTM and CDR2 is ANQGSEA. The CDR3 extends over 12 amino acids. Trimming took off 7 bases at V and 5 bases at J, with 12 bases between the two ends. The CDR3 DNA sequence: TGCAGCGCAAGGGACGGCCGAAACACCATATATTTT. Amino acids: CSARDGRNTIYF.

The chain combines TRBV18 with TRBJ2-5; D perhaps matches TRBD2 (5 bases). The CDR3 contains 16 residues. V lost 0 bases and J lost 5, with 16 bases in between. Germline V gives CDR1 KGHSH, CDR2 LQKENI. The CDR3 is CASSPPRVQWRETQYF. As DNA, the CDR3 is TGTGCCAGCTCACCACCGAGGGTACAGTGGAGGGAGACCCAGTACTTC.

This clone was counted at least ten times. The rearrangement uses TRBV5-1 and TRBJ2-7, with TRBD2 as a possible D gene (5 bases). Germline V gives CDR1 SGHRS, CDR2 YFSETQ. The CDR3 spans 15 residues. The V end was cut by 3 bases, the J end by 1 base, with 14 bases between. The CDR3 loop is CASSSGPGISYEQYF. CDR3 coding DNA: TGCGCCAGCAGCTCTGGGCCGGGAATATCCTACGAGCAGTACTTC.

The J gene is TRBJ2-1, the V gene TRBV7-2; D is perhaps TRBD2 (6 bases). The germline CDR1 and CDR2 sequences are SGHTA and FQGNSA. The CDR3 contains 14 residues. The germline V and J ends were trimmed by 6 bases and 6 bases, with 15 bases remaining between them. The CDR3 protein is CASRKEGESNEQFF. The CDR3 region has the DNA TGTGCCAGCAGGAAGGAGGGCGAAAGCAATGAGCAGTTCTTC.

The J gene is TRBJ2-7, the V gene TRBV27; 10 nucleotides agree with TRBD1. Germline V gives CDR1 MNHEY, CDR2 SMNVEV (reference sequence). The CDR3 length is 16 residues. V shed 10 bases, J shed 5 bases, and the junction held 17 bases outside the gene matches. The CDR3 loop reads CATLIRDRGPANEQYF. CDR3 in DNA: TGTGCCACCCTAATCCGGGACAGGGGCCCAGCGAACGAGCAGTACTTC.

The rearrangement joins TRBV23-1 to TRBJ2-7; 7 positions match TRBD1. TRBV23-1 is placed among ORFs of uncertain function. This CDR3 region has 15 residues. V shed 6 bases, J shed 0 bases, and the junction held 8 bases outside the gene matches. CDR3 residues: CASSLGTEASYEQYF. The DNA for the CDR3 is TGCGCCAGCAGCTTAGGGACAGAAGCCTCCTACGAGCAGTACTTC.

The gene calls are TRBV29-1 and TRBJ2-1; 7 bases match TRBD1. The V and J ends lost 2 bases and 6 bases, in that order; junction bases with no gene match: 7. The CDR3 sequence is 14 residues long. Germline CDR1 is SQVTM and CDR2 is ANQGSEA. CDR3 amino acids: CSVERDRALNEQFF. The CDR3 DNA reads TGCAGCGTTGAACGAGACAGGGCCCTCAATGAGCAGTTCTTC.

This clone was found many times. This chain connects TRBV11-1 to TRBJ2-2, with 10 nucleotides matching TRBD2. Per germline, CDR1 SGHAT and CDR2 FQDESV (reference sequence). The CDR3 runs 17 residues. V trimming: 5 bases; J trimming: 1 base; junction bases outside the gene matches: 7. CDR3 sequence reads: CASSRIRLAGNTGELFF. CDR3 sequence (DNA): TGTGCCAGCAGCCGGATCCGACTAGCGGGGAACACCGGGGAGCTGTTTTTT.

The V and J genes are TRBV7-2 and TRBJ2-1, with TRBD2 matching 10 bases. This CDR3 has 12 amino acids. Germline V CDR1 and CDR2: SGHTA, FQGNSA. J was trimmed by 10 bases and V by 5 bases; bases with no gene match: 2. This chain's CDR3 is CASSVTSGEQFF. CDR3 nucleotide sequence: TGTGCCAGCAGCGTGACTAGCGGGGAGCAGTTCTTC.

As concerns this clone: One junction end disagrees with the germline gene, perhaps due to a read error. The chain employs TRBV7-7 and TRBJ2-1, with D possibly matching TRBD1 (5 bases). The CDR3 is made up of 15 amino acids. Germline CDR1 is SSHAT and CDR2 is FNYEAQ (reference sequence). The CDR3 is CASSASRGPGNEQFF. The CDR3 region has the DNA TGTGCTAGCAGCGCATCAAGGGGCCCTGGGAATGAGCAGTTCTTC. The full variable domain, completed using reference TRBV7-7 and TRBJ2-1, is GAGVSQSPRYKVTKRGQDVTLRCDPISSHATLYWYQQALGQGPEFLTYFNYEAQPDKSGLPSDRFSAERPEGSISTLTIQRTEQRDSAMYRCASSASRGPGNEQFFGPGTRLTVL.

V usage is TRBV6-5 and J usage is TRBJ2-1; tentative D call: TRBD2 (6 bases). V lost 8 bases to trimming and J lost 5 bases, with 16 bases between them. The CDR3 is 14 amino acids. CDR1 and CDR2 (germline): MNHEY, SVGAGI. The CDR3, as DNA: TGTGCCAGCTCGGGACTTCGATGGGACAATGAGCAGTTCTTC. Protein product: CASSGLRWDNEQFF.

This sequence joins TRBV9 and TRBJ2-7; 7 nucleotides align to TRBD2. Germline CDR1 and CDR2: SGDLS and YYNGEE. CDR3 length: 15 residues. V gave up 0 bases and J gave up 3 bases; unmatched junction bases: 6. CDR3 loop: CASSVGPSGFYEQYF. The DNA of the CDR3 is TGTGCCAGCAGCGTAGGTCCTAGCGGTTTCTACGAGCAGTACTTC.